One sample yielded the 31 T cell receptor beta chains listed below, sequenced in a study of blood T cell repertoires in COVID-19. TCRdb's table, derived via immunoSEQ multiplex PCR, lists solely in-frame clones and lacks some. The sample has 90,000 to 150,000 clones, 85% to 90% seen once. Source material: peripheral blood. All receptors come from a woman aged 45-59 years with active or convalescent COVID-19.

This chain connects TRBV14 to TRBJ2-6; D remains ambiguous. Trimming removed 0 bases at V and 2 bases at J, with 5 bases between. Germline V gene lookup returns CDR1 SGHDN and CDR2 FVKESK. This CDR3 region has 15 residues. CDR3 coding DNA: TGTGCCAGCAGCCAAGATTGGCCTGGGGCCAACGTCCTGACTTTC. Residues: CASSQDWPGANVLTF.

The chain is built from TRBV4-3 and TRBJ2-7; D may be TRBD1 (5 bases). The germline V gene has CDR1 LGHNA and CDR2 YSLEER. Trimming took off 0 bases at V and 2 bases at J, with 23 bases between the two ends. The CDR3 has 19 residues. The CDR3 region is CASSQEGVRRQPLPYEQYF. CDR3 bases: TGCGCCAGCAGCCAAGAAGGGGTCAGGCGACAGCCCCTTCCCTACGAGCAGTACTTC.

V usage is TRBV7-3 and J usage is TRBJ2-1; weak D call: TRBD2 (6 bases). The CDR3 is 15 residues long. Germline loops: CDR1 SGHTA, CDR2 FQGTGA. V was pared by 2 bases and J by 4 bases, with 12 bases between. The DNA of the CDR3 is TGTGCCAGCAGCTTAGGAACGGGAGTTTACAATGAGCAGTTCTTC. Encoded protein: CASSLGTGVYNEQFF.

The gene calls are TRBV7-6 and TRBJ1-5, with a weak D call TRBD1 (5 bases). CDR1 and CDR2 (germline): SGHVS, FNYEAQ. Trimming cost V 0 bases and J 4 bases, with 10 bases left between them. The CDR3 loop spans 15 amino acids. The CDR3 nucleotides are TGTGCCAGCAGCTTAGCGCCGGGACTTAATCAGCCCCAGCATTTT. Its protein product is CASSLAPGLNQPQHF.

The V gene is TRBV9, the J gene TRBJ1-3; TRBD1 is a possible D gene (6 bases). CDR3 length: 15 residues. CDR1 and CDR2 from the germline V gene are SGDLS and YYNGEE. Between the trimmed V and J ends, which lost 0 bases and 0 bases, there was a span of 7 bases. The CDR3 here is CASSVGGLSGNTIYF. The DNA for the CDR3 is TGTGCCAGCAGCGTAGGGGGGCTCTCTGGAAACACCATATATTTT.

The chain is built from TRBV12-3 or TRBV12-4 and TRBJ1-5; D uncertain. Trimming removed 3 bases at V and 9 bases at J, with 12 bases between. CDR3 length: 13 residues. CDR3: CASSFWEDRPQHF. The CDR3 DNA reads as TGTGCCAGCAGTTTTTGGGAGGACCGGCCCCAGCATTTT.

This chain links TRBV4-3 with TRBJ2-1; D is perhaps TRBD1 (5 bases). The CDR3 has 14 amino acids. Germline CDR1 is LGHNA and CDR2 is YSLEER. With 2 bases removed from V and 10 bases from J, the gap between germline ends came to 15 bases. CDR3 amino acids: CASSQYGAGYEQFF. Here the CDR3 DNA reads TGCGCCAGCAGCCAATATGGGGCCGGGTACGAGCAGTTCTTC.

V is TRBV3-1 (or the pseudogene TRBV3-2) and J is TRBJ1-4; weak D call: TRBD1 (5 bases). V was cut by 11 bases and J by 3 bases, with 13 bases left in between. This CDR3 spans 13 amino acids. Germline V gene lookup returns CDR1 LGHDT and CDR2 YNNKEL (reference sequence). As DNA, the CDR3 is TGTGCCGCCGCGGCGACAGCTAATGAAAAACTGTTTTTT. It translates to CAAAATANEKLFF.

The chain recombines TRBV9 with TRBJ2-7; 8 positions match TRBD1. CDR3 length: 14 amino acids. Trimming removed 4 bases from V and 1 base from J; junction bases left unmatched: 4. Germline V gene data show CDR1 as SGDLS and CDR2 as YYNGEE. The CDR3 DNA is TGTGCCAGCAGCCCCGGGACAGGATCCTACGAGCAGTACTTC. Its protein is CASSPGTGSYEQYF.

This sequence joins TRBV18 and TRBJ2-7, with a possible D match to TRBD1 (6 bases). This CDR3 contains 13 residues. The V gene lost 2 bases and the J gene lost 7 bases, with 12 bases spanning the gap. CDR1 and CDR2 (germline): KGHSH, LQKENI. The CDR3 sequence: CASSPAGAREQYF. The CDR3 DNA is TGTGCCAGCTCACCAGCAGGGGCGCGGGAGCAGTACTTC.

The J gene is TRBJ2-3, the V gene TRBV7-2, with 9 bases identical to TRBD2. The length of the CDR3 is 14 residues. CDR1 is SGHTA, CDR2 FQGNSA, per germline. With 6 bases clipped from V and 1 base from J, the junction kept 2 bases outside the gene matches. This CDR3 reads CASRRTSGTDTQYF. CDR3 DNA: TGTGCCAGCAGAAGGACTAGCGGCACAGATACGCAGTATTTT.

The gene calls are TRBV12-3 or TRBV12-4 and TRBJ2-7, with D perhaps matching TRBD1 (5 bases). The CDR3 runs 13 residues. The V end lost 2 bases, the J end lost 4 bases, and 9 bases lay between the germline ends. This chain's CDR3 is CASSLRGQYEQYF. The CDR3 DNA reads as TGTGCCAGCAGTTTAAGGGGCCAGTACGAGCAGTACTTC.

CDR3 nucleotides: TGCGCCAGCAGCTTGGGAGGACTAGCGGGATACAATGAGCAGTTCTTC. The encoded protein is CASSLGGLAGYNEQFF. The chain carries TRBV5-1 and TRBJ2-1, with TRBD2 matching over 12 bases. The CDR3 sequence is 16 residues long. Germline loops: CDR1 SGHRS, CDR2 YFSETQ. Trimming removed 0 bases from V and 4 bases from J; junction bases left unmatched: 2.

The rearrangement links TRBV28 to TRBJ2-2; tentatively, D is TRBD2 (6 bases). CDR1 is MDHEN, CDR2 SYDVKM, per germline. The CDR3 loop spans 13 amino acids. The DNA for the CDR3 is TGTGCAGTGCACGGGGGTCACACCGGGGAGCTGTTTTTT. This codes for CAVHGGHTGELFF.

This clone appeared a single time. The rearrangement uses TRBV2 and TRBJ1-5; D is undetermined. The CDR3 is 14 residues long. The germline V gene has CDR1 SNHLY and CDR2 FYNNEI. The V end lost 5 bases, the J end lost 5 bases, and 13 bases lay between the germline ends. The CDR3 DNA follows: TGTGCCAGCAGTTCCACGCGGGGTTATCAGCCCCAGCATTTT. This gives the protein CASSSTRGYQPQHF.

The chain recombines TRBV27 with TRBJ2-7; tentatively, D is TRBD1 (6 bases). Germline values: CDR1 MNHEY, CDR2 SMNVEV (reference sequence). The CDR3 extends over 11 amino acids. Trimming removed 9 bases at V and 4 bases at J, with 10 bases between. The CDR3, as DNA: TGTGCCAGTGGACAGACGTACGAGCAGTACTTC. Translated: CASGQTYEQYF.

The chain combines TRBV27 with TRBJ2-1; TRBD2 matches 9 bases. Germline CDR1 and CDR2: MNHEY and SMNVEV (reference sequence). V gave up 2 bases and J gave up 2 bases; unmatched junction bases: 4. This CDR3 has 16 residues. Written as DNA, the CDR3 is TGTGCCAGCAGTTTAAGGGCGGGAGGGACCTACAATGAGCAGTTCTTC. Amino acid sequence: CASSLRAGGTYNEQFF.

The chain recombines TRBV5-1 with TRBJ2-7; D possibly corresponds to TRBD1 (6 bases). The CDR3 sequence is 14 residues long. Germline V lookup: CDR1 SGHRS, CDR2 YFSETQ. V lost 4 bases and J lost 1, with 12 bases in between. Written as DNA, the CDR3 is TGCGCCAGCAGCCCCACCACAGGGTCCTACGAGCAGTACTTC. Translated, it gives CASSPTTGSYEQYF.

J is TRBJ1-5 and V is TRBV19; the D gene is possibly TRBD1 (6 bases). Germline V gene data show CDR1 as LNHDA and CDR2 as SQIVND (reference sequence). V lost 4 bases and J lost 5, with 15 bases in between. The CDR3 is 15 amino acids. CDR3 protein: CASSSVGAPYQPQHF. DNA of the CDR3: TGTGCCAGTAGTAGTGTGGGGGCCCCTTATCAGCCCCAGCATTTT. The full variable domain, in which reference TRBV19 and TRBJ1-5 provide the parts outside the CDR3, is DGGITQSPKYLFRKEGQNVTLSCEQNLNHDAMYWYRQDPGQGLRLIYYSQIVNDFQKGDIAEGYSVSREKKESFPLTVTSAQKNPTAFYLCASSSVGAPYQPQHFGDGTRLSIL.

The chain couples TRBV5-8 to TRBJ2-1, with TRBD1 as a possible D gene (6 bases). V was clipped by 7 bases and J by 7 bases, with 21 bases between them. The germline CDR1 and CDR2 sequences are SGHTS and YDEGEE. This CDR3 region has 15 residues. The CDR3 DNA reads as TGTGCCAGCGGGATAATTACCCCGAGGGGGAATGAGCAGTTCTTC. It specifies CASGIITPRGNEQFF.

In this sample, this clone turned up a few times. The CDR3 spells CASSPHAGRNEKLFF. For the CDR3, the DNA is TGTGCCAGCTCTCCCCATGCGGGGCGAAATGAAAAACTGTTTTTT. The J gene is TRBJ1-4, the V gene TRBV2; tentatively, D is TRBD1 (5 bases). Germline CDR1 SNHLY, CDR2 FYNNEI. The CDR3 loop spans 15 amino acids. Trimming took off 8 bases at V and 5 bases at J, with 18 bases between the two ends.

CDR3 sequence: CASSLRGVGNIQYF. CDR3 coding DNA: TGTGCCAGCAGCTTAAGGGGGGTTGGAAACATTCAGTACTTC. This rearrangement joins TRBV7-3 to TRBJ2-4; possibly TRBD2 for D (6 bases). V shed 1 base and J shed 6 bases, with 10 bases lying between them. The CDR3 has 14 residues. Germline CDR1 and CDR2: SGHTA and FQGTGA.

The V gene is TRBV4-3, the J gene TRBJ1-2, with D possibly matching TRBD1 (5 bases). This CDR3 is built from 14 residues. Germline loops: CDR1 LGHNA, CDR2 YSLEER. V lost 0 bases and J 8 bases, leaving 13 bases between the germline ends. Here the CDR3 DNA reads TGCGCCAGCAGCCAAGAAGATGGGGCGCGGGGCTACACCTTC. This gives the protein CASSQEDGARGYTF.

The rearrangement joins TRBV27 to TRBJ2-3, with TRBD1 as a possible D gene (5 bases). Looked up from germline, CDR1 is MNHEY and CDR2 is SMNVEV (reference sequence). With 5 bases removed from V and 2 bases from J, the gap between germline ends came to 11 bases. The CDR3 sequence is 14 residues long. The CDR3 spells CASSAKGVTDTQYF. The CDR3 DNA reads as TGTGCCAGCAGTGCAAAAGGGGTCACAGATACGCAGTATTTT.

The V call is TRBV6-5, the J call TRBJ1-1, with D tentatively TRBD1 (5 bases). Germline V gene data show CDR1 as MNHEY and CDR2 as SVGAGI. Trimming removed 0 bases from V and 3 bases from J, with 14 bases in between. This CDR3 spans 16 amino acids. The CDR3 nucleotides read TGTGCCAGCAGTTACTCGATTGGGGGGACTGACACTGAAGCTTTCTTT. Protein sequence: CASSYSIGGTDTEAFF.

J is TRBJ1-4 and V is TRBV12-3 or TRBV12-4, with 9 bases aligning to TRBD1. The CDR3 runs to 13 residues. V shed 3 bases and J 10 bases; nucleotides not matched to a gene: 3. The CDR3 loop is CASSLDRGGKLFF. As DNA, the CDR3 is TGTGCCAGCAGTTTGGACAGGGGCGGAAAACTGTTTTTT.

The chain couples TRBV3-1 (or the pseudogene TRBV3-2) to TRBJ2-1, with 9 positions matching TRBD2. Germline assignment: CDR1 LGHDT and CDR2 YNNKEL (reference sequence). Trimming took 0 bases from V and 5 from J; bases not matched to a gene: 2. This CDR3 spans 15 amino acids. The CDR3 spells CASSQDRLADNEQFF. The CDR3 DNA follows: TGTGCCAGCAGCCAAGATAGACTAGCGGACAATGAGCAGTTCTTC.

The V gene is TRBV6-1, the J gene TRBJ2-1, with TRBD2 matching over 10 bases. This CDR3 comprises 19 residues. Trimming removed 1 base from V and 2 bases from J; junction bases left unmatched: 11. Germline CDR1 MNHNS, CDR2 SASEGT. The chain's CDR3 is CASSEGGRTGTSAYNEQFF. The CDR3 coding sequence is TGTGCCAGCAGTGAAGGGGGCAGAACCGGGACTAGCGCCTACAATGAGCAGTTCTTC.

The CDR3 DNA reads as TGCAGCGTCACGGGACTAGCGGGCTACAATGAGCAGTTCTTC. It encodes CSVTGLAGYNEQFF. This chain connects TRBV29-1 to TRBJ2-1; 12 nucleotides line up with TRBD2. This CDR3 comprises 14 residues. J gave up 3 bases and V 6 bases, and 3 bases lay outside the gene matches. Per germline, CDR1 SQVTM and CDR2 ANQGSEA.

The V and J genes are TRBV14 and TRBJ2-2; no definite D call. The CDR3 length is 18 residues. V was pared by 0 bases and J by 0 bases, with 14 bases between. Germline V gene lookup returns CDR1 SGHDN and CDR2 FVKESK. CDR3 nucleotides: TGTGCCAGCAGCCAAGAGTGGGCGAAGATCCCGAACACCGGGGAGCTGTTTTTT. Residues: CASSQEWAKIPNTGELFF.

This rearrangement joins TRBV5-3 to TRBJ2-5; D not certain. TRBV5-3 carries the ORF label, with uncertain function. V lost 7 bases and J 2 bases, leaving 15 bases between the germline ends. The CDR3 is 14 amino acids. In nucleotides, the CDR3 is TGTGCCAGACTAGGTGTGACCTGGCAAGAGACCCAGTACTTC. Amino acids: CARLGVTWQETQYF.